This T cell receptor (beta chain) was found in a study of blood T cell repertoires in COVID-19. About the study: The United States, Italy and Spain supplied acute and convalescent COVID-19 samples.

This CDR3 comprises 15 residues. J gave up 4 bases and V 6 bases, and 5 bases lay outside the gene matches. Germline V gene sequence: CDR1 SNHLY, CDR2 FYNNEI. In the source study's methods: How many nucleated cells were present was estimated from reference gene primer amplification. The method was immunoSEQ multiplex PCR; TCRdb's version includes in-frame clones alone and lacks a portion of them. That table is the source of V, J and clone size, and D and trimming were worked out from the DNA. The sample holds under 200,000 clones; roughly nine tenths are singletons and the top ten take 0.5% to 0.6%. The count of this clone is one.

This receptor was taken from a man aged 45-65 years with acute or convalescent COVID-19. Material: peripheral blood. The chain uses TRBV2 and TRBJ2-1; 11 bases match TRBD2. CDR3 region: CASRGTSGPYNEQFF. The CDR3 coding sequence is TGTGCCAGCAGGGGGACTAGCGGACCTTACAATGAGCAGTTCTTC.